The clone carrying this T cell receptor (beta chain) was observed a few times. This record comes from a study of blood T cell repertoires in COVID-19. In the authors' methods: Amplification from reference gene primers served as the basis for estimated nucleated cell counts. Only in-frame clones appear in the TCRdb table, and some are missing; sequencing was by immunoSEQ multiplex PCR. D and trimming come from the DNA, and the V and J calls and clone size come from that table. The sample records just over 650,000 clones, approximately 90% being singletons. Germline loops: CDR1 SGHAT, CDR2 FQNNGV. This CDR3 is built from 15 residues. The V end was cut by 1 base, the J end by 0 bases, with 7 bases between.

The sequence derives from a woman aged 18-29 years with acute or convalescent COVID-19. The chain links TRBV11-2 to TRBJ2-1, with D possibly TRBD2 on 6 matching bases. What was sequenced was peripheral blood. The CDR3 spells CASSLVGSSYNEQFF. In DNA form, the CDR3 reads TGTGCCAGCAGCTTAGTCGGGAGCTCCTACAATGAGCAGTTCTTC.